This T cell receptor (beta chain) emerged from a study of cytomegalovirus exposure and HLA in healthy donors. Notes on the study in general: Later analysis suggested links between common viral pathogens and several top significant clusters. The study found most TCR sequences rare, yet found some public TCRs in many donors. In vitro confirmation showed three CMV-associated chains to be CMV antigen specific.

The CDR3 runs to 14 residues. Between the trimmed V and J ends, which lost 2 bases and 2 bases, there was a span of 10 bases. The germline V gene has CDR1 MNHNS and CDR2 SASEGT. PCR amplification relied on 60 Vbeta primers (plus 13 Jbeta primers). Sequenced by immunoSEQ multiplex PCR; TCRdb stores in-frame clones only, minus some. The sample totals under 60,000 clones. About this clone: The antigen is not known.

Input material: PBMCs. This TCR came from a woman in her 30s in good health and CMV-seropositive. The J gene is TRBJ2-7, the V gene TRBV6-1; perhaps TRBD1 as D (5 bases). The CDR3 coding sequence is TGTGCCAGCAGTGAAAGGGGCCGCACCTACGAGCAGTACTTC. The encoded protein is CASSERGRTYEQYF.